Below are 13 T cell receptor beta chains sequenced from a single sample in a study of human thymus T cells. Sequencing used immunoSEQ multiplex PCR; TCRdb keeps in-frame clones, though not all of them. Among tens of thousands of clones listed, 90% to 95% were seen once. Sequencing was done on a sample of blood. The receptors come from a boy younger than two with a congenital heart defect but otherwise immunologically healthy.

The chain couples TRBV5-1 to TRBJ2-7; D perhaps matches TRBD2 (6 bases). The V gene lost 0 bases and the J gene lost 6 bases, with 22 bases spanning the gap. The CDR3 has 17 amino acids. Per the germline V gene, CDR1 is SGHRS and CDR2 is YFSETQ. The CDR3 DNA reads as TGCGCCAGCAGCTTGGGGCCTGGAGGGGCGCCGGGAGTCGAGCAGTACTTC. Encoded protein: CASSLGPGGAPGVEQYF.

This clone was recorded once. This sequence joins TRBV9 and TRBJ1-6; 8 nucleotides match TRBD1. Germline-derived CDR1 and CDR2 are SGDLS and YYNGEE. This CDR3 is 16 amino acids long. V gave up 4 bases and J gave up 4 bases; unmatched junction bases: 7. The CDR3: CASSPRDRPYNSPLHF. The CDR3, as DNA: TGTGCCAGCAGCCCCCGGGACAGGCCTTATAATTCACCCCTCCACTTT.

A single count supports this clone. The rearrangement uses TRBV4-1 and TRBJ2-6; 7 bases are shared with TRBD2. The J segment lost 0 bases and the V segment lost 0 bases, leaving 8 bases of the junction unmatched. The germline gives CDR1 MGHRA, CDR2 YSYEKL. The CDR3 sequence is 19 residues long. This chain's CDR3 is CASSQDRGSGGSGANVLTF. CDR3 in DNA: TGCGCCAGCAGCCAAGATAGGGGCTCGGGGGGCTCTGGGGCCAACGTCCTGACTTTC.

J is TRBJ2-1 and V is TRBV2, with a possible D match to TRBD2 (6 bases). The CDR3 covers 13 residues. Germline V CDR1 and CDR2: SNHLY, FYNNEI. Trimming took 5 bases from V and 6 from J, leaving 11 bases between them. CDR3 loop: CASSPDYPNEQFF. In DNA, the CDR3 is TGTGCCAGCAGTCCGGACTACCCCAATGAGCAGTTCTTC.

This clone was picked up one time. The chain carries TRBV19 and TRBJ1-1; D may be TRBD1 (5 bases). CDR3 length equals 12 residues. V shed 5 bases and J shed 11 bases, with 15 bases lying between them. CDR1 is LNHDA and CDR2 is SQIVND in the germline V gene (reference sequence). In DNA form, the CDR3 reads TGTGCCAGTAGTGCATGGGCAGGGTGGGCTTTCTTT. This sequence encodes CASSAWAGWAFF.

The V and J genes are TRBV19 and TRBJ2-1; D uncertain. Germline CDR1 is LNHDA and CDR2 is SQIVND (reference sequence). There are 12 residues in the CDR3. V was cut by 3 bases and J by 5 bases, with 5 bases left in between. In nucleotides, the CDR3 is TGTGCCAGTAGTATTTTCCACAATGAGCAGTTCTTC. This translates into CASSIFHNEQFF. The full variable domain, in which reference TRBV19 and TRBJ2-1 provide the parts outside the CDR3, is DGGITQSPKYLFRKEGQNVTLSCEQNLNHDAMYWYRQDPGQGLRLIYYSQIVNDFQKGDIAEGYSVSREKKESFPLTVTSAQKNPTAFYLCASSIFHNEQFFGPGTRLTVL.

The chain links TRBV27 to TRBJ1-1; D is perhaps TRBD1 (5 bases). The CDR3 runs to 14 residues. V dropped 4 bases and J dropped 5 bases, with 14 bases sitting between them. Germline CDR1 reads MNHEY; CDR2 reads SMNVEV (reference sequence). CDR3 protein: CASSWGMDGTEAFF. The CDR3 nucleotides are TGTGCCAGCAGTTGGGGGATGGATGGGACTGAAGCTTTCTTT.

The chain uses TRBV6-5 and TRBJ1-3; D remains ambiguous. With 10 bases removed from V and 0 bases from J, the gap between germline ends came to 13 bases. CDR3 length: 14 amino acids. CDR1 and CDR2 from the germline V gene are MNHEY and SVGAGI. CDR3 loop: CATKSHFSGNTIYF. In nucleotides, the CDR3 is TGTGCCACCAAGTCTCATTTCTCTGGAAACACCATATATTTT.

The chain links TRBV9 to TRBJ2-7; D ambiguous. Per the germline V gene, CDR1 is SGDLS and CDR2 is YYNGEE. V lost 1 base, J lost 2 bases, and 13 bases lay in between. The CDR3 sequence is 15 residues long. This CDR3 reads CASSVSEGLTYEQYF. Written as DNA, the CDR3 is TGTGCCAGCAGCGTAAGTGAAGGTCTTACCTACGAGCAGTACTTC.

The chain uses TRBV7-9 and TRBJ2-7; 13 bases align to TRBD2. V shed 3 bases and J 2 bases; nucleotides not matched to a gene: 1. The CDR3 runs to 15 residues. Germline CDR1 reads SEHNR; CDR2 reads FQNEAQ (reference sequence). Here the CDR3 reads CASSFGLAGAYEQYF. The CDR3 nucleotides read TGTGCCAGCAGCTTCGGACTAGCGGGGGCCTACGAGCAGTACTTC.

The chain couples TRBV4-3 to TRBJ1-2; D remains ambiguous. Germline values: CDR1 LGHNA, CDR2 YSLEER. The CDR3 length is 16 residues. V lost 0 bases to trimming and J lost 4 bases, with 15 bases between them. The CDR3 spells CASSQEVAGEGYGYTF. The CDR3 coding sequence is TGCGCCAGCAGCCAAGAAGTTGCGGGTGAGGGCTATGGCTACACCTTC.

The V and J genes are TRBV9 and TRBJ1-2, with 9 nucleotides matching TRBD1. CDR1 SGDLS and CDR2 YYNGEE come from the germline V gene. The CDR3 is 14 amino acids. After removal of 1 base from V and 4 bases from J, the junction contained 2 bases not matched to a gene. The CDR3 here is CASSVLGQGYGYTF. The CDR3 DNA reads TGTGCCAGCAGCGTACTGGGACAGGGCTATGGCTACACCTTC.

The chain uses TRBV4-2 and TRBJ1-2; tentative D call: TRBD1 (6 bases). V was clipped by 0 bases and J by 3 bases, with 17 bases between them. CDR1 and CDR2 (germline): LGHNA, YNFKEQ. The CDR3 is 17 amino acids. This CDR3 is CASSQEGGQGQDYGYTF. Written as DNA, the CDR3 is TGTGCCAGCAGCCAAGAAGGGGGTCAGGGGCAGGACTATGGCTACACCTTC.